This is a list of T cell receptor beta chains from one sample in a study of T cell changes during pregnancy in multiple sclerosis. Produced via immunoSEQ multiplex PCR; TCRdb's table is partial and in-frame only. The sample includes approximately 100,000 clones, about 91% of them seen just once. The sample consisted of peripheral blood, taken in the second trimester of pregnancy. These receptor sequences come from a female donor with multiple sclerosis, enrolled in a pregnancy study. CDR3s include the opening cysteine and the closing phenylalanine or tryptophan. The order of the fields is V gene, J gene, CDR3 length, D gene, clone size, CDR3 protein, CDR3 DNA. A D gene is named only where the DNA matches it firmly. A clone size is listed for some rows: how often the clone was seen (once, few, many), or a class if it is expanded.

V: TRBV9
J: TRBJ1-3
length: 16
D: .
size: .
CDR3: CASSVDGGNSGNTIYF
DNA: TGTGCCAGCAGCGTGGACGGGGGGAACTCAGGAAACACCATATATTTT

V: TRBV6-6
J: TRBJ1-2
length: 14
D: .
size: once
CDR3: CASSGGGQSYGYTF
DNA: TGTGCCAGCAGTGGCGGAGGACAGAGCTATGGCTACACCTTC

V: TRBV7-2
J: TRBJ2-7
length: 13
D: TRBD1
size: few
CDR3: CASSPKGGSEQYF
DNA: TGTGCCAGCAGCCCGAAAGGGGGCAGCGAGCAGTACTTC

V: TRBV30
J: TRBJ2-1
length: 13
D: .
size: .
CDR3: CALRELVNNEQFF
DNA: TGTGCCCTCCGGGAGCTGGTGAACAATGAGCAGTTCTTC

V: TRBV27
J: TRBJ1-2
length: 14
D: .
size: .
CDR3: CASSYRPTNYGYTF
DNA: TGTGCCAGCAGTTACAGGCCGACTAACTATGGCTACACCTTC

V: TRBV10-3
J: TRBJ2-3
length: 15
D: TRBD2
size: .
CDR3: CATGTSGSGGDTQYF
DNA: TGTGCCACAGGGACTAGCGGGAGCGGTGGAGATACGCAGTATTTT

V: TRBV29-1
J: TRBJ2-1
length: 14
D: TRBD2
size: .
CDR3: CSVRRENAYNEQFF
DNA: TGCAGCGTAAGGCGGGAGAACGCTTACAATGAGCAGTTCTTC

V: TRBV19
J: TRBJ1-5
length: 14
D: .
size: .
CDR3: CASRRRVGNQPQHF
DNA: TGTGCCAGTAGGCGCAGGGTTGGCAATCAGCCCCAGCATTTT

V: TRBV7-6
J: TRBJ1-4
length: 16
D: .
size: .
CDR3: CASSTFATEINEKLFF
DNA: TGTGCCAGCAGCACGTTTGCGACAGAAATAAATGAAAAACTGTTTTTT

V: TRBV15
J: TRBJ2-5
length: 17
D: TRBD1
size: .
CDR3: CATSKYRDRVNQETQYF
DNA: TGTGCCACCAGCAAATATAGGGACAGGGTAAACCAAGAGACCCAGTACTTC

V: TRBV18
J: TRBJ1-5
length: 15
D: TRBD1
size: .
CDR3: CASSLDRGLGQPQHF
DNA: TGTGCCAGCTCACTAGACAGGGGGCTTGGTCAGCCCCAGCATTTT

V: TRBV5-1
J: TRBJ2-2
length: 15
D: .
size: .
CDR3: CASSLLGGDTGELFF
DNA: TGCGCCAGCAGCTTGTTAGGGGGGGACACCGGGGAGCTGTTTTTT

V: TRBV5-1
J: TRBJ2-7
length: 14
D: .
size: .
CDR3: CASSLASTTYEQYF
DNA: TGCGCCAGCAGCTTGGCGTCTACCACCTACGAGCAGTACTTC

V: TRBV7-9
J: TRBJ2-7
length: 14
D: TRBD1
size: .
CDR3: CASSFDRGVGEQYF
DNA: TGTGCCAGCAGCTTCGACAGGGGAGTAGGCGAGCAGTACTTC

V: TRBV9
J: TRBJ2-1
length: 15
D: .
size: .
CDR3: CASSVAGLLYNEQFF
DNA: TGTGCCAGCAGCGTCGCCGGGTTACTCTACAATGAGCAGTTCTTC

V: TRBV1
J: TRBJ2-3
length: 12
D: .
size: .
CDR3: CTSSQASDTQYF
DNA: TGCACCAGCAGCCAAGCATCAGATACGCAGTATTTT

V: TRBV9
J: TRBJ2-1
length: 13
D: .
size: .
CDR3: CASSVYSGNEQFF
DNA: TGTGCCAGCAGCGTGTACAGCGGGAATGAGCAGTTCTTC

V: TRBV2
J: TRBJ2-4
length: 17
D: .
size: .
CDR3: CASRESGTLAAKNIQYF
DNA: TGTGCCAGCAGGGAATCCGGGACACTTGCGGCCAAAAACATTCAGTACTTC

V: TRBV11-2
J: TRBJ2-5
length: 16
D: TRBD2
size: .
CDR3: CASSKGLAGVGETQYF
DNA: TGTGCCAGCAGCAAGGGACTAGCGGGAGTAGGGGAGACCCAGTACTTC

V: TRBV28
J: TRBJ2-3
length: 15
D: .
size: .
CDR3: CASSLRELRGDTQYF
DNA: TGTGCCAGCAGTTTACGGGAACTTAGAGGTGATACGCAGTATTTT

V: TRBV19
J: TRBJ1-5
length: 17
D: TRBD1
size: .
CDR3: CASSSGRTGRYNQPQHF
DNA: TGTGCCAGTAGTTCTGGAAGGACAGGGAGATACAATCAGCCCCAGCATTTT

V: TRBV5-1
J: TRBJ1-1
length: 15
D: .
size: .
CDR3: CASFVSPVLSTEAFF
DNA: TGCGCCAGCTTCGTTTCCCCGGTTTTAAGCACTGAAGCTTTCTTT

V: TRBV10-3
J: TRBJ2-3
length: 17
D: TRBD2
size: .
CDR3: CAISQAKTSGSGDTQYF
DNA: TGTGCCATCAGTCAAGCCAAAACTAGCGGGAGTGGGGATACGCAGTATTTT

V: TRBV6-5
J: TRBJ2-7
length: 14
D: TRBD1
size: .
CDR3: CASKRGQVSYEQYF
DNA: TGTGCCAGCAAAAGGGGACAGGTATCCTACGAGCAGTACTTC

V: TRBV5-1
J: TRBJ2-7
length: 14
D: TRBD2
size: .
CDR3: CASSLAGLAYEQYF
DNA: TGCGCCAGCAGCTTGGCCGGACTAGCCTACGAGCAGTACTTC

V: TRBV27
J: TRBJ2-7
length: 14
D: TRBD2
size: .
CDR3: CASRLSGRRYEQYF
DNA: TGTGCCAGCAGGCTTAGCGGGAGACGGTACGAGCAGTACTTC

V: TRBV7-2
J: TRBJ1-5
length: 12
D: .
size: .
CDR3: CASSPLNQPQHF
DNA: TGTGCCAGCAGCCCACTGAATCAGCCCCAGCATTTT

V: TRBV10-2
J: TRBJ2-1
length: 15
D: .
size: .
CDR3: CASSWGGRGYNEQFF
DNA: TGCGCCAGCAGTTGGGGGGGGCGAGGATACAATGAGCAGTTCTTC

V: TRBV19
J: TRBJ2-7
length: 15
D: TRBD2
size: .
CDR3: CASSISAGGRYEQYF
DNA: TGTGCCAGTAGTATCTCAGCGGGAGGGAGATACGAGCAGTACTTC

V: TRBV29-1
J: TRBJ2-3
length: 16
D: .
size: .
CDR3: CSVEILSSTSTDTQYF
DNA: TGCAGCGTTGAGATCCTGTCCTCTACTAGCACAGATACGCAGTATTTT

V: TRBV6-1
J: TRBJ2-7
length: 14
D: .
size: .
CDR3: CASNAKSIIYEQYF
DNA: TGTGCCAGCAACGCGAAGTCCATCATCTACGAGCAGTACTTC

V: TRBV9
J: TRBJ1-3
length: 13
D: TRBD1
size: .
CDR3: CATGTGVENTIYF
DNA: TGTGCCACCGGGACAGGTGTAGAAAACACCATATATTTT

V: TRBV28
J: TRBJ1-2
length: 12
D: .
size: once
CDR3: CASSFFRDGYTF
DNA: TGTGCCAGCAGTTTCTTCAGGGATGGCTACACCTTC

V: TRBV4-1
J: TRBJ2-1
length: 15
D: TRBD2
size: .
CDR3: CASSHEAGVGNEQFF
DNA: TGCGCCAGCAGCCATGAGGCGGGGGTTGGCAATGAGCAGTTCTTC

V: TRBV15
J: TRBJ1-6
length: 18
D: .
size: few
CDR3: CATSRDYVRAGVDSPLHF
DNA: TGTGCCACCAGCAGAGATTACGTCCGGGCAGGGGTGGATTCACCCCTCCACTTT

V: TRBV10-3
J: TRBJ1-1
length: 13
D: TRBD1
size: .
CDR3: CATRQGANTEAFF
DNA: TGTGCCACCAGACAGGGGGCGAACACTGAAGCTTTCTTT

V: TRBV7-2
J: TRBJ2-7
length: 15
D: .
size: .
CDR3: CASSFQDTESYEQYF
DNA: TGTGCCAGCAGCTTCCAGGACACCGAGTCCTACGAGCAGTACTTC

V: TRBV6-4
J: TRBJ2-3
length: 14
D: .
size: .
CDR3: CASSDGGYTDTQYF
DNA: TGTGCCAGCAGTGACGGCGGCTACACAGATACGCAGTATTTT

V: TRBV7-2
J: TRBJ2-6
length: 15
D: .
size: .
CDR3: CASSFYVSGANVLTF
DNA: TGTGCCAGCAGCTTTTATGTCTCTGGGGCCAACGTCCTGACTTTC

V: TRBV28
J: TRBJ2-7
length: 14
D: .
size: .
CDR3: CASSLRLPTYEQYF
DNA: TGTGCCAGCAGTTTGAGACTACCAACCTACGAGCAGTACTTC